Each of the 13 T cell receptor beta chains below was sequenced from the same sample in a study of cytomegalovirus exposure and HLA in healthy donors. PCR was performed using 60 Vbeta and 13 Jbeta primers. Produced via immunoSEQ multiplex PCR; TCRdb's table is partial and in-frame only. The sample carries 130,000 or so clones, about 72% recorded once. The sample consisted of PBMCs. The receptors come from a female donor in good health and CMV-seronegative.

In DNA form, the CDR3 reads TGTGCCAGCAGTGGGTGGGGGACACTAAACACCGGGGAGCTGTTTTTT. It translates to CASSGWGTLNTGELFF. The chain recombines TRBV25-1 with TRBJ2-2, with a tentative D call TRBD1 (6 bases). The germline CDR1 and CDR2 sequences are MGHDK and SYGVNS. Deletions cut 4 bases from V and 2 bases from J, with 14 bases between. The CDR3 sequence is 16 residues long.

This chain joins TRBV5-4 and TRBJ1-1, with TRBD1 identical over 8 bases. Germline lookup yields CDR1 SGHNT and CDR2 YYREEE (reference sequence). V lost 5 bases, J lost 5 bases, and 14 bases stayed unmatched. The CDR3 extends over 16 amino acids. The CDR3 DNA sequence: TGTGCCAGCAGTAACCGGGACAGGCTATCTGGGACTGAAGCTTTCTTT. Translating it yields CASSNRDRLSGTEAFF.

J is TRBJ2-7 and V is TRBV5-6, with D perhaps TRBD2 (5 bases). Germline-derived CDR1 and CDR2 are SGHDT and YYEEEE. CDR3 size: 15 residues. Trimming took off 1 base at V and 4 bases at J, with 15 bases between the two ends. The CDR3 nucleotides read TGTGCCAGCAGCTTGCACCGCGGGTACTTATACGAGCAGTACTTC. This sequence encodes CASSLHRGYLYEQYF.

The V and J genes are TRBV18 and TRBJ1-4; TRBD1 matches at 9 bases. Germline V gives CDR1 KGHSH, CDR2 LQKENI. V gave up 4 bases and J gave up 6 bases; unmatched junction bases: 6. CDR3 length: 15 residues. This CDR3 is CASSQTGQGYEKLFF. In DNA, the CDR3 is TGTGCCAGCTCACAAACGGGACAGGGTTATGAAAAACTGTTTTTT.

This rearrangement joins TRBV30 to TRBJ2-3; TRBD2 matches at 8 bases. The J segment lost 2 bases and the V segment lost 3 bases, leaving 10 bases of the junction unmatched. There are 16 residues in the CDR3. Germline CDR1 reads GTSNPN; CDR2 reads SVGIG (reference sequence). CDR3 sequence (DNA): TGTGCCTGGAGCGCAAGATGGCGGGGGGCCACAGATACGCAGTATTTT. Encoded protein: CAWSARWRGATDTQYF.

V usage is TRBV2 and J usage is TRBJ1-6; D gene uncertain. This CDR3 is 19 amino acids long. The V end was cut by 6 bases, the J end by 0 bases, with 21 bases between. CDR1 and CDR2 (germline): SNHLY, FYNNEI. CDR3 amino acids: CASRRPRRGQSSYNSPLHF. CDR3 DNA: TGTGCCAGCAGGAGACCTAGGAGAGGGCAAAGCTCCTATAATTCACCCCTCCACTTT.

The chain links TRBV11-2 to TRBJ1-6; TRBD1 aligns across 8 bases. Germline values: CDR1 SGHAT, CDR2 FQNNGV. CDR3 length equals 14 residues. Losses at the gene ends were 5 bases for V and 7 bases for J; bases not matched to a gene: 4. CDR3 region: CASSQDRANSPLHF. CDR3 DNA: TGTGCCAGCAGCCAGGACAGGGCCAATTCACCCCTCCACTTT.

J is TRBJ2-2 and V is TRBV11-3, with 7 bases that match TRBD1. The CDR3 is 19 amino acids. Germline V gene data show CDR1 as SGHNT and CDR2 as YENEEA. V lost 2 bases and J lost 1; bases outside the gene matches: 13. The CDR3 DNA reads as TGTGCCAGCAGCTTAATTCCGGACGAACAGGGGATGAACACCGGGGAGCTGTTTTTT. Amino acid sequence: CASSLIPDEQGMNTGELFF.

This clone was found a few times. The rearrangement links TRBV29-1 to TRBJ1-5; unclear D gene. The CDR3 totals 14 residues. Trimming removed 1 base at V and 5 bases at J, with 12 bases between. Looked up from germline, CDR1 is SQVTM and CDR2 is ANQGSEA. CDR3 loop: CSVEGGRGDQPQHF. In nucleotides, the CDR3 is TGCAGCGTTGAAGGTGGGAGAGGAGATCAGCCCCAGCATTTT. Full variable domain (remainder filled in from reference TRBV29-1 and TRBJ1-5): SAVISQKPSRDICQRGTSLTIQCQVDSQVTMMFWYRQQPGQSLTLIATANQGSEATYESGFVIDKFPISRPNLTFSTLTVSNMSPEDSSIYLCSVEGGRGDQPQHFGDGTRLSIL.

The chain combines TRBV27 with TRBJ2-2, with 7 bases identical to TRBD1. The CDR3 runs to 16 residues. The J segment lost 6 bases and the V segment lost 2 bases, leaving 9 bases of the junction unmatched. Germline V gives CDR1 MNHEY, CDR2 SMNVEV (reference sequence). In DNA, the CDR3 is TGTGCCAGCAGTTTAGGAACCAGGGGGACGGCCGGGGAGCTGTTTTTT. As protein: CASSLGTRGTAGELFF.

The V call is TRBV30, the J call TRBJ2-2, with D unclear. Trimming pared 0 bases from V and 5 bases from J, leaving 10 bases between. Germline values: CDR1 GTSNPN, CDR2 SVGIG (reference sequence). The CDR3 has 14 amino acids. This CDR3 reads CAWSVFLGTGELFF. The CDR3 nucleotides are TGTGCCTGGAGTGTATTTCTAGGTACCGGGGAGCTGTTTTTT. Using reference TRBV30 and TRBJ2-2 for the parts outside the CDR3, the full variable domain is SQTIHQWPATLVQPVGSPLSLECTVEGTSNPNLYWYRQAAGRGLQLLFYSVGIGQISSEVPQNLSASRPQDRQFILSSKKLLLSDSGFYLCAWSVFLGTGELFFGEGSRLTVL.

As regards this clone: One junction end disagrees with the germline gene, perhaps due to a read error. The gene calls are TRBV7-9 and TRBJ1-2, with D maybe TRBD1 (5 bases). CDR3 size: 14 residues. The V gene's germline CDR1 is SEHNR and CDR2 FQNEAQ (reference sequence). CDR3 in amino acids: CSSSLQDSLYGYTF. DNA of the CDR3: TGTTCCAGCAGCTTACAAGACAGCCTCTATGGCTACACCTTC.

The CDR3 region has the DNA TGTGCCAGCAGCTTCCCTAGCGGGAGTGGTGAGACCCAGTACTTC. It codes for CASSFPSGSGETQYF. The J gene is TRBJ2-5, the V gene TRBV5-4; 10 bases are a match to TRBD2. This CDR3 has 15 amino acids. Germline V gene lookup returns CDR1 SGHNT and CDR2 YYREEE (reference sequence). The trim removed 2 bases at V and 5 bases at J, leaving 6 bases unmatched.